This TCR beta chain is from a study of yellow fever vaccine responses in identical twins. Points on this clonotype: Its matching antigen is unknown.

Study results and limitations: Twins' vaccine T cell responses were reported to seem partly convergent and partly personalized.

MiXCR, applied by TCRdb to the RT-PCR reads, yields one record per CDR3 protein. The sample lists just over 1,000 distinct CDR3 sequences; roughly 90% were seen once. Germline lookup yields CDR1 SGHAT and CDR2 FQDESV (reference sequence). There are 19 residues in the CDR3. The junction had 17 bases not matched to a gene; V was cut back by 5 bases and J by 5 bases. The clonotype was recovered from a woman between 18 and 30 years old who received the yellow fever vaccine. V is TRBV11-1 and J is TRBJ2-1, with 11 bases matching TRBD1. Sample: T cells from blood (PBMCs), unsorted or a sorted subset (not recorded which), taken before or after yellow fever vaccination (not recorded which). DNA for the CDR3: TGTGCCAGCAGCACGTATCCGAAGTTCCCGGGACAGGGGGACAATGAGCAGTTCTTC. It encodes CASSTYPKFPGQGDNEQFF.